The 7 T cell receptor beta chains listed next were all sequenced from one sample in a study of blood T cell repertoires in COVID-19. Sequencing used immunoSEQ multiplex PCR; TCRdb keeps in-frame clones, though not all of them. The sample contains over 150,000 clones, approximately 79% of which appear only once. The sequenced sample consisted of PBMCs or T cells enriched from blood (not recorded which). These receptor sequences come from a man aged 50 to 60 who had recovered from COVID-19.

The chain has TRBV7-3 and TRBJ1-2, with TRBD1 matching over 9 bases. The germline gives CDR1 SGHTA, CDR2 FQGTGA. The CDR3 is 18 residues long. J was trimmed by 4 bases and V by 6 bases; bases with no gene match: 18. In DNA, the CDR3 is TGTGCCAGCAGGGAAACCGGGACAGGGCCCGCTATTGGCTATGGCTACACCTTC. Amino acids: CASRETGTGPAIGYGYTF.

The chain employs TRBV6-5 and TRBJ1-6, with 10 bases fitting TRBD1. The CDR3 sequence is 15 residues long. Per germline, CDR1 MNHEY and CDR2 SVGAGI. J was trimmed by 6 bases and V by 4 bases; bases with no gene match: 3. The CDR3: CASSWTGGGNSPLHF. The CDR3 coding sequence is TGTGCCAGCAGTTGGACAGGGGGAGGTAATTCACCCCTCCACTTT.

The rearrangement links TRBV7-9 to TRBJ2-1, with 7 positions matching TRBD1. Germline assignment: CDR1 SEHNR and CDR2 FQNEAQ (reference sequence). The CDR3 loop spans 14 amino acids. The V and J ends lost 4 bases and 7 bases, in that order; junction bases with no gene match: 7. CDR3 DNA sequence: TGTGCCAGCAGCTCCCCCTTACAGGGGAATGAGCAGTTCTTC. It yields the protein CASSSPLQGNEQFF. Full variable domain (missing parts from reference TRBV7-9 and TRBJ2-1): DTGVSQNPRHKITKRGQNVTFRCDPISEHNRLYWYRQTLGQGPEFLTYFQNEAQLEKSRLLSDRFSAERPKGSFSTLEIQRTEQGDSAMYLCASSSPLQGNEQFFGPGTRLTVL.

The rearrangement joins TRBV7-2 to TRBJ2-5; TRBD2 aligns across 8 bases. There are 13 residues in the CDR3. Germline assignment: CDR1 SGHTA and CDR2 FQGNSA. J gave up 4 bases and V 5 bases, and 3 bases lay outside the gene matches. CDR3 bases: TGTGCCAGCAGCCCCCGGGGGGGAGAGACCCAGTACTTC. Translated, it gives CASSPRGGETQYF.

The chain carries TRBV4-3 and TRBJ2-7, with D possibly being TRBD1 (6 bases). CDR1 and CDR2 (germline): LGHNA, YSLEER. The V end was cut by 1 base, the J end by 0 bases, with 13 bases between. The CDR3 is 16 residues long. The CDR3 spells CASSQVVGGSSYEQYF. CDR3 bases: TGCGCCAGCAGCCAAGTGGTAGGGGGATCCTCCTACGAGCAGTACTTC.

This chain uses TRBV9 with TRBJ1-6; D unclear. Germline CDR1 reads SGDLS; CDR2 reads YYNGEE. Trimming pared 1 base from V and 4 bases from J, leaving 6 bases between. The CDR3 contains 14 residues. CDR3 in DNA: TGTGCCAGCAGCGTATCTTTTTATAATTCACCCCTCCACTTT. It encodes CASSVSFYNSPLHF.

The rearrangement uses TRBV7-2 and TRBJ1-5; D unresolved. The CDR3 has 17 residues. V was shortened by 0 bases and J by 4 bases, with 16 bases between the two germline ends. Germline values: CDR1 SGHTA, CDR2 FQGNSA. As DNA, the CDR3 is TGTGCCAGCAGCTTAGCAGGGCGAGCGGTGGCTAATCAGCCCCAGCATTTT. It encodes CASSLAGRAVANQPQHF. Full variable domain (missing parts from reference TRBV7-2 and TRBJ1-5): GAGVSQSPSNKVTEKGKDVELRCDPISGHTALYWYRQSLGQGLEFLIYFQGNSAPDKSGLPSDRFSAERTGGSVSTLTIQRTQQEDSAVYLCASSLAGRAVANQPQHFGDGTRLSIL.